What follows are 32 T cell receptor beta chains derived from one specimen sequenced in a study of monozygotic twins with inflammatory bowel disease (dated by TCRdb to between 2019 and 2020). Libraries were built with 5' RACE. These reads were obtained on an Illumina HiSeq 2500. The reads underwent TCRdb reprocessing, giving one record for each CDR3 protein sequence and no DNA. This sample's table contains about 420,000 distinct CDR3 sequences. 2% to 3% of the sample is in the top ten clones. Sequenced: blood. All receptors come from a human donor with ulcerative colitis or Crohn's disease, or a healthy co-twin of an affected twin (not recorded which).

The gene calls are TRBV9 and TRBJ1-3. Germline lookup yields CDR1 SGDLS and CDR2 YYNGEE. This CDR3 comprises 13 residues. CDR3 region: CASTGPYGNTIYF.

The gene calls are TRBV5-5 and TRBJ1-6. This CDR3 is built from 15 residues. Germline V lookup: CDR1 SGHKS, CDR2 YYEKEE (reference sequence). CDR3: CASSPQSSYNSPLHF.

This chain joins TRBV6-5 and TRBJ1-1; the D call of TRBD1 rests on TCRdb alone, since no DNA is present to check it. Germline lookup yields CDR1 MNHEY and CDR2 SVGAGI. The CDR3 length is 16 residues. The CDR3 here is CASSYTGRGLNTEAFF.

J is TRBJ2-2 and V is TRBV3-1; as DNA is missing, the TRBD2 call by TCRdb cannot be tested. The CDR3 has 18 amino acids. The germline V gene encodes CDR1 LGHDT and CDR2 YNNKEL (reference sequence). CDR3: CASSQDLGGRSGTGELFF.

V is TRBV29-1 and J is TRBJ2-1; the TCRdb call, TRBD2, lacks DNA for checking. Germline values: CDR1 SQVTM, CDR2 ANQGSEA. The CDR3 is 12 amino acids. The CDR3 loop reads CSVGTSGSQQFF.

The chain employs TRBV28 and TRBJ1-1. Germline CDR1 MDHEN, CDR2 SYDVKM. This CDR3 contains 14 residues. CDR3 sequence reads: CASTPWTVNTEAFF.

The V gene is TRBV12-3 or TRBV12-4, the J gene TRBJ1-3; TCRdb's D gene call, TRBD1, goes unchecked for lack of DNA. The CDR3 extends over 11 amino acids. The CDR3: CASSLTGLIYF.

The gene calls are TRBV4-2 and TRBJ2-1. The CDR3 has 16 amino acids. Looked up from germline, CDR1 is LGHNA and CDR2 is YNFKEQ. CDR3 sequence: CASSQVAYHPLNEQFF.

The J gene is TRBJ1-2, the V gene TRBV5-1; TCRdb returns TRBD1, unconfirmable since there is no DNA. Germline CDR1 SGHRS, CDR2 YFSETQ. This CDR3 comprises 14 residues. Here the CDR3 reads CASSLHTGFYGYTF.

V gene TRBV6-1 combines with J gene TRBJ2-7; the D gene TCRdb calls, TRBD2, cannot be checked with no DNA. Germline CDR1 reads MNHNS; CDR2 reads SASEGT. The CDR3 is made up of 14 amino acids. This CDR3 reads CATRKTSGSYEQYF.

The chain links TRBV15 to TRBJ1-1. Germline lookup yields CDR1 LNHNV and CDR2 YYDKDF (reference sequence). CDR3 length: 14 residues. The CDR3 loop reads CATSRDRVGLGAFF.

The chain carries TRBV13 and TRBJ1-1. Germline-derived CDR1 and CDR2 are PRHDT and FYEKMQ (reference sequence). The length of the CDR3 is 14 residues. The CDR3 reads CASSLERWNTEAFF. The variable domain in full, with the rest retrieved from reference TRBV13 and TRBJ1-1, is AAGVIQSPRHLIKEKRETATLKCYPIPRHDTVYWYQQGPGQDPQFLISFYEKMQSDKGSIPDRFSAQQFSDYHSELNMSSLELGDSALYFCASSLERWNTEAFFGQGTRLTVV.

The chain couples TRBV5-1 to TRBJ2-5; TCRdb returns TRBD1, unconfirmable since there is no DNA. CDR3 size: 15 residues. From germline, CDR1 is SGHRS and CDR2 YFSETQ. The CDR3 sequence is CASSPDGLPGETQYF.

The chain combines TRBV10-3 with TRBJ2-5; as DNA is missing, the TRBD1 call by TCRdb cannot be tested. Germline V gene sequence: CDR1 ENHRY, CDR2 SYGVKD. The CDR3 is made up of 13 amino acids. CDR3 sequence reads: CAIRDRGEETQYF.

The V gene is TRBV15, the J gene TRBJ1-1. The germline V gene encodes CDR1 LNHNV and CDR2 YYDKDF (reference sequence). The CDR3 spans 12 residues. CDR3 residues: CATSRGGQRTFF.

CDR3: CAWSERGTGEQYF. The chain links TRBV30 to TRBJ2-7; checking the TCRdb D call of TRBD1 is not possible without DNA. CDR1 and CDR2 from the germline V gene are GTSNPN and SVGIG (reference sequence). The CDR3 runs 13 residues.

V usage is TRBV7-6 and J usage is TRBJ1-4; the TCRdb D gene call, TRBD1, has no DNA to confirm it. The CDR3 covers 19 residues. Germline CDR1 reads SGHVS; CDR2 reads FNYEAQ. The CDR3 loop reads CASSPVPGQGSSTNEKLFF.

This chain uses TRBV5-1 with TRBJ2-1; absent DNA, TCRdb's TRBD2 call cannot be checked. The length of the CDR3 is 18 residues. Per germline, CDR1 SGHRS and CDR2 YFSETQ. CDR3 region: CASSSGTSGKSSYNEQFF.

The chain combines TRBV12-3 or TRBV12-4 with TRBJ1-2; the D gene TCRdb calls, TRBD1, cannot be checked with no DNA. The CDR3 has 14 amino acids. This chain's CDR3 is CASSWDRGDYGYTF.

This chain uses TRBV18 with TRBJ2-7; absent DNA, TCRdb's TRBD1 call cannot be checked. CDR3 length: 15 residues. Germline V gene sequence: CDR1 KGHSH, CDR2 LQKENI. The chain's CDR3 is CASSPQWGPGNEQYF.

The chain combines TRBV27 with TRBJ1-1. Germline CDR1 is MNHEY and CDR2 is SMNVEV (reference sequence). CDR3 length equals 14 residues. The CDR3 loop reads CASSFRESNGEAFF.

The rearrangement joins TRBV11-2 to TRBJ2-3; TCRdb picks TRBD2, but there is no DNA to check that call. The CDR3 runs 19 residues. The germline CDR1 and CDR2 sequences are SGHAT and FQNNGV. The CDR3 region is CASSLDGTSGRSHADTQYF.

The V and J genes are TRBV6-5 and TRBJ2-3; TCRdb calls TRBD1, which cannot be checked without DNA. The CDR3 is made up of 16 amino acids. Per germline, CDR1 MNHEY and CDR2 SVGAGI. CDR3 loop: CASSYQPGQGPDTQYF.

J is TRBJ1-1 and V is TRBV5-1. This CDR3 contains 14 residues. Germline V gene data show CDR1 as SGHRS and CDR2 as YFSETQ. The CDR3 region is CASSLAPEATEAFF.

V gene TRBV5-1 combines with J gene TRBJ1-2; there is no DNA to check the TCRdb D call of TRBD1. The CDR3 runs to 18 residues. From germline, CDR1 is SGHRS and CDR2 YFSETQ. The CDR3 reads CASSFAGQGSHRDYGYTF.

CDR3 loop: CASSQDGWLTSGVYNEQFF. The chain recombines TRBV14 with TRBJ2-1; the TCRdb D gene call, TRBD2, has no DNA to confirm it. The CDR3 totals 19 residues. Per the germline V gene, CDR1 is SGHDN and CDR2 is FVKESK. The full variable domain, its missing parts supplied by reference TRBV14 and TRBJ2-1, is EAGVTQFPSHSVIEKGQTVTLRCDPISGHDNLYWYRRVMGKEIKFLLHFVKESKQDESGMPNNRFLAERTGGTYSTLKVQPAELEDSGVYFCASSQDGWLTSGVYNEQFFGPGTRLTVL.

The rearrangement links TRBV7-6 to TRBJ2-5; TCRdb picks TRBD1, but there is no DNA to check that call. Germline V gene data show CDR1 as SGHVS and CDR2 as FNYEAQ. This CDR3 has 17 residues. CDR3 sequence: CASSLRGRMGLGETQYF.

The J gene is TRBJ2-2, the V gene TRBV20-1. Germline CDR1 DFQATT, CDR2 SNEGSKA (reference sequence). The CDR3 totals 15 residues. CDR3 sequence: CSARDGILDTGELFF.

The CDR3 here is CASSPTGLAGHSYEQYF. The J gene is TRBJ2-7, the V gene TRBV7-2; the TRBD2 assignment by TCRdb is unverifiable without DNA. This CDR3 contains 17 residues. The germline CDR1 and CDR2 sequences are SGHTA and FQGNSA.

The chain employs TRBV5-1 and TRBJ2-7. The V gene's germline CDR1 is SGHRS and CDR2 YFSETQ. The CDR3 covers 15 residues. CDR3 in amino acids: CASSLAGRESHEQYF. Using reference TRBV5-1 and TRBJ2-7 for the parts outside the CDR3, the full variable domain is KAGVTQTPRYLIKTRGQQVTLSCSPISGHRSVSWYQQTPGQGLQFLFEYFSETQRNKGNFPGRFSGRQFSNSRSEMNVSTLELGDSALYLCASSLAGRESHEQYFGPGTRLTVT.

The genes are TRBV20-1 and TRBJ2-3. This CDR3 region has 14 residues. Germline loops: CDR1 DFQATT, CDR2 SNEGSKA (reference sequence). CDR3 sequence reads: CSARPSPGTDTQYF.

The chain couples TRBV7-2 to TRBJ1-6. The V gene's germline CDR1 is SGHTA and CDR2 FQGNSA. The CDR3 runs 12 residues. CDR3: CASSLDQAPLHF.